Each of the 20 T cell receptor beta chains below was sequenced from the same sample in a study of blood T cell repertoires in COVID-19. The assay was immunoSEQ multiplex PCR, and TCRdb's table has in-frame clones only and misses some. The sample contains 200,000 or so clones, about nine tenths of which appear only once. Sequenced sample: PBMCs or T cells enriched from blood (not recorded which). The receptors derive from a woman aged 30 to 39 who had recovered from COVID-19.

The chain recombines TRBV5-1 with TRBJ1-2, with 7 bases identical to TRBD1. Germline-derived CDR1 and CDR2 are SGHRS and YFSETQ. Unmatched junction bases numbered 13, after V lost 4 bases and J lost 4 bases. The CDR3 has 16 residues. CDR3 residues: CASSRDLRGTSYGYTF. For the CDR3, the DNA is TGCGCCAGCAGCCGAGACCTCAGGGGGACAAGCTATGGCTACACCTTC.

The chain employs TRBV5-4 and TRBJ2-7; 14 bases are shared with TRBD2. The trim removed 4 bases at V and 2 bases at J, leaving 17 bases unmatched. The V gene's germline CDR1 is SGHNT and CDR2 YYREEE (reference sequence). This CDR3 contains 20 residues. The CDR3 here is CASSHRGGDGLAGGTYEQYF. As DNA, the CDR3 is TGTGCCAGCAGCCATCGGGGAGGAGACGGACTAGCGGGGGGAACCTACGAGCAGTACTTC.

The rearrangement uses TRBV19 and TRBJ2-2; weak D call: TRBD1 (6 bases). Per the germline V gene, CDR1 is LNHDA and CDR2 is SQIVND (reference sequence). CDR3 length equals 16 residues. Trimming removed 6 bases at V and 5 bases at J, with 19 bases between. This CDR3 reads CASSSGTHTSTGELFF. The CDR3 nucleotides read TGTGCCAGTAGCTCCGGGACACATACTTCGACCGGGGAGCTGTTTTTT.

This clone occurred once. CDR3 loop: CARSLGLAGELGLGTQYF. Written as DNA, the CDR3 is TGTGCCAGAAGCTTGGGACTAGCGGGGGAACTTGGGCTTGGGACCCAGTACTTC. The rearrangement uses TRBV5-3 and TRBJ2-5; 12 bases align to TRBD2. TRBV5-3 is an open reading frame whose function is uncertain. This CDR3 spans 18 amino acids. After removal of 0 bases from V and 7 bases from J, the junction contained 13 bases not matched to a gene.

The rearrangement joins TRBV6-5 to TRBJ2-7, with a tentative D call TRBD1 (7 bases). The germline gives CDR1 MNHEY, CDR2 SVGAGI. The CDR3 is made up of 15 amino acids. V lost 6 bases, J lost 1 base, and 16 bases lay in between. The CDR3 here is CASSQGGQSSYEQYF. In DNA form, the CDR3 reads TGTGCCAGCAGCCAGGGGGGACAGTCGTCCTACGAGCAGTACTTC.

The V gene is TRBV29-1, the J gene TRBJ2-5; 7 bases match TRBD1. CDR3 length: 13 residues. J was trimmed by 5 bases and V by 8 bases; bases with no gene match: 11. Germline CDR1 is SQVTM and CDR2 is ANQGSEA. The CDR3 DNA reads TGCAGCACCGACAGGGATCAGGGGGAGACCCAGTACTTC. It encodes CSTDRDQGETQYF.

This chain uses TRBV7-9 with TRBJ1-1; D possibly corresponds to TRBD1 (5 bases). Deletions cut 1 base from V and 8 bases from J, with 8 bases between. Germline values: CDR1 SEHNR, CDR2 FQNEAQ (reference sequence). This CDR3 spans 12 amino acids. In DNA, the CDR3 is TGTGCCAGCAGCTTAGAGAACAGGGAAGCTTTCTTT. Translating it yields CASSLENREAFF.

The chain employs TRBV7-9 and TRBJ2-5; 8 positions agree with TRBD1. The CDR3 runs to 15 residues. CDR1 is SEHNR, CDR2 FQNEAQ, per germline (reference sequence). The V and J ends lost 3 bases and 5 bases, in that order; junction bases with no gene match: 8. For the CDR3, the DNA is TGTGCCAGCAGCTTTGGACAGGGCCAGCCGGAGACCCAGTACTTC. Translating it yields CASSFGQGQPETQYF.

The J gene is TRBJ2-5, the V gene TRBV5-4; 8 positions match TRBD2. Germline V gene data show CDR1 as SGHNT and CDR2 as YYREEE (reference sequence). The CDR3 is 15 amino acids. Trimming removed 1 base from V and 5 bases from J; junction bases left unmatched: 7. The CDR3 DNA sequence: TGTGCCAGCAGCTTGTTCGGGGGGGCTGGGGAGACCCAGTACTTC. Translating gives CASSLFGGAGETQYF.

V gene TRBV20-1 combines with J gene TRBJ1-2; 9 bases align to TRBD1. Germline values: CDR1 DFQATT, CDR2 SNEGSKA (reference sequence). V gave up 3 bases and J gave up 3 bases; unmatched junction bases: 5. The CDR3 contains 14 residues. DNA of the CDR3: TGCAGTGCTAGTAGGGACAGGGAAGACTATGGCTACACCTTC. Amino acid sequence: CSASRDREDYGYTF.

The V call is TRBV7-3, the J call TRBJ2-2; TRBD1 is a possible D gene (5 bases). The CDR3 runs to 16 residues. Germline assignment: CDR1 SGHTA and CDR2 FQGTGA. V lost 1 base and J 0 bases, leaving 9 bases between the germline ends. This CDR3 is CASSLSRTTNTGELFF. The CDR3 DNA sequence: TGTGCCAGCAGCTTAAGCAGGACAACGAACACCGGGGAGCTGTTTTTT. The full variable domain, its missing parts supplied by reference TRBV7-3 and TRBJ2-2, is GAGVSQTPSNKVTEKGKYVELRCDPISGHTALYWYRQSLGQGPEFLIYFQGTGAADDSGLPNDRFFAVRPEGSVSTLKIQRTERGDSAVYLCASSLSRTTNTGELFFGEGSRLTVL.

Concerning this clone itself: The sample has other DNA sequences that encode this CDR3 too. The CDR3 loop is CASSVGTEETQYF. In nucleotides, the CDR3 is TGTGCCAGCAGCGTGGGGACAGAAGAGACCCAGTACTTC. The rearrangement joins TRBV9 to TRBJ2-5, with 7 bases lining up with TRBD1. V shed 2 bases and J 3 bases; nucleotides not matched to a gene: 1. Germline-derived CDR1 and CDR2 are SGDLS and YYNGEE. The CDR3 contains 13 residues.

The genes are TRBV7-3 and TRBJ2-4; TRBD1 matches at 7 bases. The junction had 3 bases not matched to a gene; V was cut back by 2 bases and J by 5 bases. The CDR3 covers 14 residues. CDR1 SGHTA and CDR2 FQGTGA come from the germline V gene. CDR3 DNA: TGTGCCAGCAGCTTAGGACAGGACCAAAACATTCAGTACTTC. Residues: CASSLGQDQNIQYF.

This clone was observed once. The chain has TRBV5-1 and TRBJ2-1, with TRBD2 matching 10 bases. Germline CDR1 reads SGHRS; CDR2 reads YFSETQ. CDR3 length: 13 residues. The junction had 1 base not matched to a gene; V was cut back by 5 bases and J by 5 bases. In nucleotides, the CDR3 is TGCGCCAGCAGGCTAGCGGGGGACAATGAGCAGTTCTTC. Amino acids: CASRLAGDNEQFF.

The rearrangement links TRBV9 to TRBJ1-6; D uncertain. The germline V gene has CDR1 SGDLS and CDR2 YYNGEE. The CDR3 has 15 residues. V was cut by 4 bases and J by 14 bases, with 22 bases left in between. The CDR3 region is CASSPSTTPSVALHF. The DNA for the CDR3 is TGTGCCAGCAGCCCTTCGACAACGCCATCGGTGGCCCTCCACTTT.

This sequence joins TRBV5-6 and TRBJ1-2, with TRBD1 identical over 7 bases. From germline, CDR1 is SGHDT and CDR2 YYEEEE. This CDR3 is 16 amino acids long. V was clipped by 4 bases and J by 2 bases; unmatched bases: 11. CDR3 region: CASSAQQGISNYGYTF. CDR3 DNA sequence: TGTGCCAGCAGCGCCCAACAGGGGATTAGCAACTATGGCTACACCTTC.

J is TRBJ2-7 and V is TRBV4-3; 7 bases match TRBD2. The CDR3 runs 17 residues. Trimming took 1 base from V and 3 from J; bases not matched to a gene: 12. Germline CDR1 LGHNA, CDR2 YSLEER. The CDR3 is CASSQVRLGGVGYEQYF. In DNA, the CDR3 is TGCGCCAGCAGCCAAGTGCGTTTGGGAGGGGTCGGCTACGAGCAGTACTTC.

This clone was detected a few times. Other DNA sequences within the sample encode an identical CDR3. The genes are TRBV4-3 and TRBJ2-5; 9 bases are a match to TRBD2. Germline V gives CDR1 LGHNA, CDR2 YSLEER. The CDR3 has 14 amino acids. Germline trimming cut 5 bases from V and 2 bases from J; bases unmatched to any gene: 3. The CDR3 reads CASSLGLAQETQYF. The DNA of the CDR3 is TGCGCCAGCAGCTTAGGACTAGCGCAAGAGACCCAGTACTTC.

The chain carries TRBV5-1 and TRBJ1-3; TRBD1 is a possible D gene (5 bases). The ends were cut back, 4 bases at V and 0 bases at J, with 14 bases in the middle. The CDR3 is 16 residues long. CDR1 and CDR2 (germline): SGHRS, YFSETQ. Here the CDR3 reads CASSLRTPGSGNTIYF. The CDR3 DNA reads TGCGCCAGCAGCCTTAGGACACCCGGCTCTGGAAACACCATATATTTT.

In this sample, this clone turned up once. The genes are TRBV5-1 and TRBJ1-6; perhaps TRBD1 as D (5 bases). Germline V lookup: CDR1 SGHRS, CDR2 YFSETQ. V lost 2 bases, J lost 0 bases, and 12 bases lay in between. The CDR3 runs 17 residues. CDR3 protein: CASSFRGGNSYNSPLHF. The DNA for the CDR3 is TGCGCCAGCAGCTTCCGTGGGGGGAACTCCTATAATTCACCCCTCCACTTT.